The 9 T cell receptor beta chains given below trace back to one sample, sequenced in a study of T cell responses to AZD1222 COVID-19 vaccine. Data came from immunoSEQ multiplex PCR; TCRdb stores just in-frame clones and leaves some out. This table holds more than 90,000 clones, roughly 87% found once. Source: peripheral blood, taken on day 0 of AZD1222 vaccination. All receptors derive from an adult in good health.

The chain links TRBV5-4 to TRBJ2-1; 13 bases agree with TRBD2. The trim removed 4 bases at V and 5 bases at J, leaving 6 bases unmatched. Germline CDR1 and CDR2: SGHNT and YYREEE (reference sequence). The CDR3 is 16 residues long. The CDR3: CASSRGGLAGNNEQFF. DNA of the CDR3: TGTGCCAGCAGCCGGGGGGGACTAGCGGGGAACAATGAGCAGTTCTTC.

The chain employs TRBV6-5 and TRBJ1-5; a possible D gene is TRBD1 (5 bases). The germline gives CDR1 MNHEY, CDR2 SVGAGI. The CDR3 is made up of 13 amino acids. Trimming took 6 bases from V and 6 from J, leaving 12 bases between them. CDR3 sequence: CASRRNGGQPQHF. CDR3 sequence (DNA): TGTGCCAGCAGGCGTAATGGGGGTCAGCCCCAGCATTTT.

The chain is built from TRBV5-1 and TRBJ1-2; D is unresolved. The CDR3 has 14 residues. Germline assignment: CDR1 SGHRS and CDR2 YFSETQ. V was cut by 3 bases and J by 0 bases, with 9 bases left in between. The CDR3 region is CASSSSSTNYGYTF. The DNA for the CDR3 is TGCGCCAGCAGCTCCTCCAGTACTAACTATGGCTACACCTTC.

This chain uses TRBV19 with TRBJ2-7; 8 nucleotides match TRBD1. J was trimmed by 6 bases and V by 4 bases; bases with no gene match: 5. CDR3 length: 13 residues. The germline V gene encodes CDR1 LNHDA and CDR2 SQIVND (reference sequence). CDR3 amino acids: CASSTDRAGEQYF. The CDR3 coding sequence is TGTGCCAGTAGTACGGACAGGGCTGGCGAGCAGTACTTC.

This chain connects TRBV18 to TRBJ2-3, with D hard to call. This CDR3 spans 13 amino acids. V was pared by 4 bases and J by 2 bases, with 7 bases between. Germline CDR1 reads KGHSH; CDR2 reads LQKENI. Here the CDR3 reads CASSRVTTDTQYF. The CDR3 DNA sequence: TGTGCCAGCTCACGTGTGACCACAGATACGCAGTATTTT.

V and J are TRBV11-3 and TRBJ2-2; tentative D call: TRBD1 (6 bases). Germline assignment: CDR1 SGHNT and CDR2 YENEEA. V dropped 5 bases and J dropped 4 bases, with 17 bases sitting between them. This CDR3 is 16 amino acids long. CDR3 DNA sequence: TGTGCCAGCAGCACCTCCACAGGGTACGGCACCGGGGAGCTGTTTTTT. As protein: CASSTSTGYGTGELFF.

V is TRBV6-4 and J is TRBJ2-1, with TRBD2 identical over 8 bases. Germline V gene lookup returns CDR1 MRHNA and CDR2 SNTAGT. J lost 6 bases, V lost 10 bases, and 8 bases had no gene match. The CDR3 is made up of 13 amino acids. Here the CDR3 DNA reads TGTGCCACCCACAGGACTAGCCCCAATGAGCAGTTCTTC. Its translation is CATHRTSPNEQFF.

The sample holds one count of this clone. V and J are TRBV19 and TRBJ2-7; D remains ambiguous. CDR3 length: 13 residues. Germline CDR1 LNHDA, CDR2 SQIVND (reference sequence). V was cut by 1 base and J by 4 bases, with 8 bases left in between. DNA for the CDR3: TGTGCCAGTAGTATAGGGCAGCCGTACGAGCAGTACTTC. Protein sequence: CASSIGQPYEQYF.

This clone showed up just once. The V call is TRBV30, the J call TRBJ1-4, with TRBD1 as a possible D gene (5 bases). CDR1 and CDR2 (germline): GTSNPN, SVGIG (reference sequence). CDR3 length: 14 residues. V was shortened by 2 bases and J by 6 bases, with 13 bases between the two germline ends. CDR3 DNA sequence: TGTGCCTGGAGTCGAGCGGGGGTTGATGAAAAACTGTTTTTT. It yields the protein CAWSRAGVDEKLFF.